This is a list of T cell receptor beta chains from one sample in a study of blood T cell repertoires in COVID-19. Measured with immunoSEQ multiplex PCR; TCRdb has only the in-frame clones, and not every one. Of 80,000 to 90,000 clones listed, around 80% are singletons. Sequenced: peripheral blood. These receptors came from a woman of 80 years or more with acute or convalescent COVID-19. Each CDR3 is given with its conserved first and last residue. Clone size is stated in some rows and not others, as once, few, many or a class when expanded.

V gene,clone size,CDR3 protein
TRBV6-5,-,CASRQGTDTEAFF
TRBV6-1,few,CASSEVGGAHNEQFF
TRBV28,-,CASSPRTYTGELFF
TRBV5-1,-,CASSPDIPNTEAFF
TRBV18,once,CASSPPGTGGIFTGELFF
TRBV25-1,-,CASSEVGRGSTDTQYF
TRBV6-5,few,CASSPIATNEKLFF
TRBV19,-,CASSKGTSWDRDEKLFF
TRBV3-1/TRBV3-2,-,CASSQLTGGKGEQYF
TRBV2,-,CASEAGTGGSRTNEKLFF
TRBV19,few,CATSRSNSPLHF
TRBV27,-,CASTLFFQEGLTGELFF
TRBV21-1,-,CASCPEAGSTDTQYF
TRBV7-2,-,CASSARRGGHDGYTF
TRBV7-8,few,CASSPDRGRRETQYF